The TCR beta chain described here comes from a study of T cell responses to AZD1222 COVID-19 vaccine. Study observations and caveats: Nearly half of spike-specific TCRs reportedly target unmutated variant regions.

Whether given at about 4 or about 12 weeks, second doses were pooled. Comment on this clone: What it recognizes is unknown.

Clones were sequenced by immunoSEQ multiplex PCR, and TCRdb holds only the in-frame ones, with some missing. The data contain 95,000 or so clones, approximately 93% of them singletons. Germline V lookup: CDR1 LGHDT, CDR2 YNNKEL (reference sequence). Trimming left V 5 bases short and J 2 bases short, with 17 bases between. The CDR3 consists of 16 residues. The material was peripheral blood, obtained 28 days after the second AZD1222 dose. This clonotype was sampled from an adult who received the AZD1222 COVID-19 vaccine. The chain is built from TRBV3-1 (or the pseudogene TRBV3-2) and TRBJ2-3; D is tentatively TRBD1 or TRBD2 (5 bases each). CDR3 sequence reads: CASSKAGQGVTDTQYF. DNA of the CDR3: TGTGCCAGCAGCAAGGCGGGCCAGGGAGTCACAGATACGCAGTATTTT.